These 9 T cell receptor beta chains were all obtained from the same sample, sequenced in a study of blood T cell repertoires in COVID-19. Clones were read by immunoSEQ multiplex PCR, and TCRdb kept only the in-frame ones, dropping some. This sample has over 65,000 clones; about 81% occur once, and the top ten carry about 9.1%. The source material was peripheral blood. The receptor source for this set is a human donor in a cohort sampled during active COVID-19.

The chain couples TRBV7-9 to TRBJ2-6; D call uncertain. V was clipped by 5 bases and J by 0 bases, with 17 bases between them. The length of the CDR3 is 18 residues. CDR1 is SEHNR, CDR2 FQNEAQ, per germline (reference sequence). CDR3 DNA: TGTGCCAGCAGCCGCAAACCTCGGTATGGCTCTGGGGCCAACGTCCTGACTTTC. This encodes CASSRKPRYGSGANVLTF.

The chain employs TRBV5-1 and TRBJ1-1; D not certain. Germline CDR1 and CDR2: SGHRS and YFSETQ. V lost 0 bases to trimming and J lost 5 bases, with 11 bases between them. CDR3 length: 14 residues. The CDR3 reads CASSLERIGTEAFF. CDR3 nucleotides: TGCGCCAGCAGCTTGGAACGTATCGGGACTGAAGCTTTCTTT.

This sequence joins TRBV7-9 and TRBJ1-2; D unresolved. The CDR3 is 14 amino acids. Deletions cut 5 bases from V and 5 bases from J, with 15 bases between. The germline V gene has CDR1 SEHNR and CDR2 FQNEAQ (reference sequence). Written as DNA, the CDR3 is TGTGCCAGCAGCCCCGCGGGCCCCAATTATGGCTACACCTTC. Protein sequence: CASSPAGPNYGYTF.

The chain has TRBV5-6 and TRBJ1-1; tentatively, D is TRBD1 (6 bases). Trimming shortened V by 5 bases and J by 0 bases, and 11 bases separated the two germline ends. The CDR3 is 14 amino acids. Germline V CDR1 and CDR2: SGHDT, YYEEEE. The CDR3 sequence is CASRTQGLNTEAFF. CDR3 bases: TGTGCCAGCAGGACCCAGGGGTTGAACACTGAAGCTTTCTTT.

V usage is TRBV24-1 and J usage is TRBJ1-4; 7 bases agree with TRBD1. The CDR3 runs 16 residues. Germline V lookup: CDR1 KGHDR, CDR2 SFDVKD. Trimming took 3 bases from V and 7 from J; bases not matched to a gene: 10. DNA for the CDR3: TGTGCCACCAGTGATACGACGACAGGGTCGGGTGAAAAACTGTTTTTT. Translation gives CATSDTTTGSGEKLFF.

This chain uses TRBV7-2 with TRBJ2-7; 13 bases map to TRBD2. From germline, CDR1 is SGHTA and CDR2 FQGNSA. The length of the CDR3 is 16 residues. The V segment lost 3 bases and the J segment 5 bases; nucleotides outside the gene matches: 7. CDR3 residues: CASSFSGTSGINEQYF. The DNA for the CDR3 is TGTGCCAGCAGCTTTTCCGGGACTAGCGGGATCAACGAGCAGTACTTC.

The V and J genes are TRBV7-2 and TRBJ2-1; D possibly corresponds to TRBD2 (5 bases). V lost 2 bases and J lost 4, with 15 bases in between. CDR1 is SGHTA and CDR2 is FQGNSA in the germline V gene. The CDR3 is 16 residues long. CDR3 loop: CASSLRGDYTYNEQFF. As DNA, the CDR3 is TGTGCCAGCAGCTTAAGAGGAGACTACACTTACAATGAGCAGTTCTTC.

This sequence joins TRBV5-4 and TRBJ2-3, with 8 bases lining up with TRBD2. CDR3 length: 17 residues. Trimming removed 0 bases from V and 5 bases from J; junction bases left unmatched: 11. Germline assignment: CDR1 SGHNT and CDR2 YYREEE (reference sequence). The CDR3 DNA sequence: TGTGCCAGCAGCTTGGAGTCTAGCGGGCCAAATGGAGATACGCAGTATTTT. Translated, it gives CASSLESSGPNGDTQYF.

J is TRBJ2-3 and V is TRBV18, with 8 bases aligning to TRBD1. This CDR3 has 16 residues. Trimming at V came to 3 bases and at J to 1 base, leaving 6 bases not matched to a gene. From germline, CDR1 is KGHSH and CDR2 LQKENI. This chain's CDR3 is CASSPGQARGTDTQYF. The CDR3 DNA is TGTGCCAGCTCACCGGGACAGGCGAGGGGCACAGATACGCAGTATTTT.